The sequence of this T cell receptor beta chain was determined in a study of blood T cell repertoires in COVID-19 (TCRdb year 2020). In terms of the full investigation: Samples from collaborators originated in the United States, Italy and Spain and spanned both the acute and convalescent phases of COVID-19. The dataset comprised deeply sampled blood TCRbeta repertoires from subjects exposed to, actively infected with, or recovered from COVID-19. A freely available public database, intended as a resource for researchers studying the immune response to SARS-CoV-2, is where the repertoires were released. Sample metadata almost always included a de-identified subject ID, COVID-19 status, age in years and sex. The material from the prospective study consisted of cDNA or gDNA derived from T cells, B-cell-depleted T cells, or PBMCs. The samples were drawn from two sources: the first 160 participants of the ongoing ImmuneRACE study, and over 1,000 subjects contributed by 6 global collaborators. Where HLA class I and class II types were available, the types were taken from metadata supplied by the sample provider, not from assay-based typing. General conclusions and limits of the study: The amount of clinical and demographic metadata varied by source and participant and was provided uncurated.

Ends trimmed: V by 0 bases, J by 6 bases; bases unmatched to a gene: 4. CDR1 and CDR2 (MGHRA, YSYEKL) derive from the germline V gene. The CDR3 measures 15 amino acids from cysteine to phenylalanine. Kept here is only the CDR3 DNA, which spans 45 bases and is read in frame from base 1. Whole blood was collected in K2EDTA tubes by collaborating institutions according to the institutions' own protocols. For TCRbeta analysis, collaborators shipped samples as frozen whole blood, isolated PBMCs, or DNA extracted from either of those sample types. The immunoSEQ Assay, a bias-controlled multiplex PCR, was used to amplify TCRbeta CDR3 regions from genomic DNA. The authors' analysis ran thus. The number of nucleated cells in each sample was estimated by amplification of reference gene primers within the assay. To quantify the absolute abundance of each unique TCRbeta CDR3 rearrangement, sequence reads were collapsed and filtered. For each sample, productive Simpson clonality was calculated as the square root of Simpson's diversity index across productive rearrangements. TCRdb's version of the immuneACCESS table is confined to in-frame rearrangements and falls short of the full clone set. An unresolved V gene accounts for under half of the shortfall where checked; the remainder is of unknown origin. The V and J calls and clone size are taken from that table; D and trimming were inferred from the DNA. This sample holds about 360,000 clones; roughly four fifths were observed only once. The ten largest clones take up under 1.2% of the sample.

Of note for this clone: Its antigen remains undetermined. No per-base quality is available; no much larger clone lies one base away.

This chain is built from TRBV4-1 and TRBJ1-5; 8 bases in the junction line up with TRBD1. Material for sequencing was peripheral blood. This receptor was identified in a human donor with acute or convalescent COVID-19. The donor label of this sample is uncertain. The encoded CDR3 is CASSQDRGLGQPQHF. At the DNA level, the sequence is TGCGCCAGCAGCCAAGACAGGGGGCTAGGTCAGCCCCAGCATTTT.